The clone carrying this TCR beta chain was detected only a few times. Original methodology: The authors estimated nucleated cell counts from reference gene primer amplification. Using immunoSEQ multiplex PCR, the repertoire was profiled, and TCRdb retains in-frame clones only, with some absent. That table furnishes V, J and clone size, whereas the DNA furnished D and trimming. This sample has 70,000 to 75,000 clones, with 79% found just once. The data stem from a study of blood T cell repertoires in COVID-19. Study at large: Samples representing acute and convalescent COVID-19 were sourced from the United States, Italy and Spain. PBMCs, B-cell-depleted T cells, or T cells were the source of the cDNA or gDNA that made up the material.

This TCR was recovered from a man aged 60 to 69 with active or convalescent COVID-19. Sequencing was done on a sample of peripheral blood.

Here the CDR3 DNA reads TGTGCCACCAGTGATGCCGGGACAGGGTTCTCTGGGGCCAACGTCCTGACTTTC. Translating gives CATSDAGTGFSGANVLTF. The chain joins TRBV24-1 to TRBJ2-6; 9 nucleotides agree with TRBD1. The V gene end was trimmed by 3 bases and the J gene end by 0 bases; junction bases not matched to a gene: 5. The CDR3 totals 18 residues. CDR1 and CDR2 from the germline V gene are KGHDR and SFDVKD.